These 29 T cell receptor beta chains came from one sample sequenced in a study of blood T cell repertoires in COVID-19. Sequencing was performed with immunoSEQ multiplex PCR; in TCRdb, only in-frame clones are kept and a portion is missing. The repertoire holds fewer than 100,000 clones, approximately 80% seen once, with about a fifth in the top ten. The specimen was peripheral blood. The source of these receptors is a woman in her 50s with acute or convalescent COVID-19.

This chain links TRBV13 with TRBJ2-2; TRBD1 matches at 7 bases. J was trimmed by 2 bases and V by 3 bases; bases with no gene match: 6. Looked up from germline, CDR1 is PRHDT and CDR2 is FYEKMQ (reference sequence). The length of the CDR3 is 16 residues. This CDR3 reads CASSFGTAFNTGELFF. In DNA form, the CDR3 reads TGTGCCAGCAGCTTCGGGACAGCTTTTAACACCGGGGAGCTGTTTTTT. Drawing the rest from reference TRBV13 and TRBJ2-2, the complete variable domain is AAGVIQSPRHLIKEKRETATLKCYPIPRHDTVYWYQQGPGQDPQFLISFYEKMQSDKGSIPDRFSAQQFSDYHSELNMSSLELGDSALYFCASSFGTAFNTGELFFGEGSRLTVL.

This chain connects TRBV7-2 to TRBJ2-7, with 8 bases identical to TRBD1. This CDR3 contains 15 residues. Trimming at V came to 5 bases and at J to 2 bases, leaving 8 bases not matched to a gene. In germline, CDR1 is SGHTA, CDR2 FQGNSA. CDR3 residues: CASSHRTGTAYEQYF. In DNA form, the CDR3 reads TGTGCCAGCAGCCATAGGACAGGGACGGCCTACGAGCAGTACTTC.

This clone showed up just a few times. The gene calls are TRBV9 and TRBJ1-3; D gene uncertain. Germline CDR1 is SGDLS and CDR2 is YYNGEE. The CDR3 runs 14 residues. Between the trimmed V and J ends, which lost 6 bases and 0 bases, there was a span of 10 bases. The CDR3 bases are TGTGCCAGCATGGGAGGCTACTCTGGAAACACCATATATTTT. It yields the protein CASMGGYSGNTIYF.

This chain connects TRBV18 to TRBJ1-1; TRBD1 might be the D (5 bases). The CDR3 has 14 residues. The germline V gene has CDR1 KGHSH and CDR2 LQKENI. Deletions cut 3 bases from V and 4 bases from J, with 12 bases between. CDR3 in amino acids: CASSPGRGSTEAFF. The CDR3 DNA reads TGTGCCAGCTCACCGGGGCGGGGGAGCACTGAAGCTTTCTTT.

The sample holds one count of this clone. The rearrangement links TRBV15 to TRBJ1-1; the D is unclear. The CDR3 runs to 13 residues. Per germline, CDR1 LNHNV and CDR2 YYDKDF (reference sequence). V was trimmed by 1 base and J by 4 bases, leaving 7 bases between them. DNA of the CDR3: TGTGCCACCAGCAGAGTGGGCAGCACTGAAGCTTTCTTT. This gives the protein CATSRVGSTEAFF.

The chain joins TRBV3-1 (or the pseudogene TRBV3-2) to TRBJ2-6; D not certain. CDR3 length: 14 amino acids. CDR1 and CDR2 from the germline V gene are LGHDT and YNNKEL (reference sequence). V lost 4 bases and J 0 bases, leaving 4 bases between the germline ends. DNA of the CDR3: TGTGCCAGCAGCCGAGGCTCTGGGGCCAACGTCCTGACTTTC. Protein: CASSRGSGANVLTF.

This chain links TRBV9 with TRBJ1-2, with a weak D call TRBD1 (5 bases). Per germline, CDR1 SGDLS and CDR2 YYNGEE. Trimming pared 0 bases from V and 8 bases from J, leaving 14 bases between. The CDR3 sequence is 14 residues long. The CDR3 nucleotides read TGTGCCAGCAGCGTAGCGGGGGGGGGAGAAGGCTACACCTTC. Encoded protein: CASSVAGGGEGYTF.

The rearrangement joins TRBV5-1 to TRBJ2-7; TRBD2 is a possible D gene (6 bases). The CDR3 has 15 residues. The germline gives CDR1 SGHRS, CDR2 YFSETQ. V gave up 0 bases and J gave up 1 base, with 11 bases separating them. The CDR3 bases are TGCGCCAGCAGCTTGGCCGCCGGGAGTTCCTACGAGCAGTACTTC. Amino acid sequence: CASSLAAGSSYEQYF. Full variable domain (rest looked up from reference TRBV5-1 and TRBJ2-7): KAGVTQTPRYLIKTRGQQVTLSCSPISGHRSVSWYQQTPGQGLQFLFEYFSETQRNKGNFPGRFSGRQFSNSRSEMNVSTLELGDSALYLCASSLAAGSSYEQYFGPGTRLTVT.

The rearrangement links TRBV3-1 (or the pseudogene TRBV3-2) to TRBJ1-6, with 10 bases that match TRBD1. Germline loops: CDR1 LGHDT, CDR2 YNNKEL (reference sequence). J was trimmed by 3 bases and V by 4 bases; bases with no gene match: 9. This CDR3 comprises 18 residues. The CDR3 region has the DNA TGTGCCAGCAGCCGAGGAAGACAGGGGGCGAGCTATAATTCACCCCTCCACTTT. Its translation is CASSRGRQGASYNSPLHF.

The chain has TRBV7-9 and TRBJ1-1; a possible D gene is TRBD1 (6 bases). Germline V CDR1 and CDR2: SEHNR, FQNEAQ (reference sequence). Trimming stripped 4 bases from V and 1 base from J, with 10 bases between. This CDR3 has 14 amino acids. CDR3 sequence reads: CASSYGGRNTEAFF. The CDR3, as DNA: TGTGCCAGCAGCTATGGGGGCAGGAACACTGAAGCTTTCTTT.

The V and J genes are TRBV5-1 and TRBJ2-7; the D is unclear. The ends were cut back, 1 base at V and 3 bases at J, with 8 bases in the middle. The CDR3 length is 13 residues. CDR1 is SGHRS and CDR2 is YFSETQ in the germline V gene. CDR3 loop: CASSLLGNYEQYF. Here the CDR3 DNA reads TGCGCCAGCAGCTTGCTAGGCAACTACGAGCAGTACTTC.

The J gene is TRBJ1-1, the V gene TRBV7-9; 8 bases fit TRBD1. This CDR3 comprises 16 residues. The V segment lost 7 bases and the J segment 1 base; nucleotides outside the gene matches: 11. Germline V gene sequence: CDR1 SEHNR, CDR2 FQNEAQ (reference sequence). This CDR3 is CASIRGQGAGNTEAFF. Written as DNA, the CDR3 is TGTGCCAGCATCCGTGGGCAGGGGGCGGGGAACACTGAAGCTTTCTTT.

J is TRBJ2-1 and V is TRBV19; TRBD1 aligns across 9 bases. CDR1 LNHDA and CDR2 SQIVND come from the germline V gene (reference sequence). Trimming removed 9 bases from V and 4 bases from J; junction bases left unmatched: 7. The CDR3 has 14 amino acids. The CDR3 reads CASTGTGLYNEQFF. In DNA form, the CDR3 reads TGTGCCAGCACCGGGACAGGGTTGTACAATGAGCAGTTCTTC.

The rearrangement joins TRBV9 to TRBJ2-6; TRBD1 agrees at 7 bases. Germline V gene data show CDR1 as SGDLS and CDR2 as YYNGEE. J gave up 2 bases and V 2 bases, and 10 bases lay outside the gene matches. The CDR3 length is 18 residues. CDR3 region: CASSVRGGAATGANVLTF. The CDR3 bases are TGTGCCAGCAGCGTCCGAGGGGGCGCGGCTACTGGGGCCAACGTCCTGACTTTC.

The J gene is TRBJ2-7, the V gene TRBV28; TRBD1 is a possible D gene (6 bases). V lost 4 bases, J lost 2 bases, and 9 bases lay in between. Germline-derived CDR1 and CDR2 are MDHEN and SYDVKM. The CDR3 covers 13 residues. CDR3 amino acids: CASSSTGTYEQYF. The CDR3 nucleotides read TGTGCCAGCAGTTCGACAGGAACCTACGAGCAGTACTTC.

CDR3: CASSLVTGTPGGLHF. Written as DNA, the CDR3 is TGTGCCAGCAGCTTAGTTACAGGGACCCCAGGTGGCCTCCACTTT. V gene TRBV7-2 combines with J gene TRBJ1-6, with D possibly matching TRBD1 (6 bases). Deletions cut 1 base from V and 15 bases from J, with 19 bases between. This CDR3 spans 15 amino acids. The germline V gene encodes CDR1 SGHTA and CDR2 FQGNSA.

The rearrangement joins TRBV9 to TRBJ1-2; D is ambiguous. CDR1 and CDR2 (germline): SGDLS, YYNGEE. V gave up 0 bases and J gave up 4 bases, with 7 bases separating them. This CDR3 spans 13 amino acids. CDR3: CASSVGHSYGYTF. The CDR3 DNA reads as TGTGCCAGCAGCGTAGGACATAGCTATGGCTACACCTTC.

The CDR3 region is CASRTDNQPQHF. The CDR3 DNA reads TGCGCCAGCCGCACAGACAATCAGCCCCAGCATTTT. The rearrangement joins TRBV10-1 to TRBJ1-5; D not certain. CDR1 WNHNN and CDR2 SYGVQD come from the germline V gene (reference sequence). Between the trimmed V and J ends, which lost 8 bases and 3 bases, there was a span of 8 bases. The CDR3 runs 12 residues.

Worth noting for this clone: Other DNA sequences from this sample encode an identical CDR3 as well. This rearrangement joins TRBV11-3 to TRBJ2-7, with D maybe TRBD1 (6 bases). V gave up 1 base and J gave up 9 bases, with 19 bases separating them. Germline V gene data show CDR1 as SGHNT and CDR2 as YENEEA. This CDR3 spans 15 amino acids. In DNA, the CDR3 is TGTGCCAGCAGCTTAGGCGCAGGGGCGAAGGCTGCGCAGTACTTC. This codes for CASSLGAGAKAAQYF.

The chain couples TRBV28 to TRBJ2-5; 7 nucleotides agree with TRBD2. This CDR3 spans 13 amino acids. V trimming: 8 bases; J trimming: 5 bases; junction bases outside the gene matches: 8. Germline V gene sequence: CDR1 MDHEN, CDR2 SYDVKM. Here the CDR3 reads CASVAGRAETQYF. The DNA for the CDR3 is TGTGCCAGCGTGGCAGGGAGGGCGGAGACCCAGTACTTC.

The rearrangement links TRBV4-3 to TRBJ1-6, with TRBD1 as a possible D gene (6 bases). The germline gives CDR1 LGHNA, CDR2 YSLEER. The CDR3 covers 17 residues. With 1 base removed from V and 5 bases from J, the gap between germline ends came to 15 bases. This CDR3 reads CASSQVGGGGDNSPLHF. The CDR3 coding sequence is TGCGCCAGCAGCCAAGTGGGGGGCGGGGGAGATAATTCACCCCTCCACTTT.

The J gene is TRBJ2-1, the V gene TRBV10-2; TRBD2 matches 16 bases. With V trimmed by 7 bases and J by 9 bases, 6 bases remained unmatched. The germline gives CDR1 WSHSY, CDR2 SAAADI. This CDR3 has 15 amino acids. The CDR3 sequence: CASTGTSGGAGEQFF. CDR3 nucleotide sequence: TGCGCCAGCACTGGGACTAGCGGGGGGGCCGGTGAGCAGTTCTTC.

This chain connects TRBV28 to TRBJ2-1; no clear D. V shed 2 bases and J shed 4 bases, with 6 bases lying between them. Germline loops: CDR1 MDHEN, CDR2 SYDVKM. The CDR3 has 13 residues. CDR3 in amino acids: CASSLGPYNEQFF. Here the CDR3 DNA reads TGTGCCAGCAGTTTAGGGCCTTACAATGAGCAGTTCTTC.

This chain links TRBV7-2 with TRBJ2-7, with D hard to call. The germline V gene encodes CDR1 SGHTA and CDR2 FQGNSA. This CDR3 region has 15 residues. Trimming took 1 base from V and 2 from J, leaving 12 bases between them. The CDR3: CASSLDQLTTYEQYF. The CDR3, as DNA: TGTGCCAGCAGCTTAGACCAACTTACCACCTACGAGCAGTACTTC.

This clone was detected only a few times. The chain employs TRBV15 and TRBJ1-6; D is perhaps TRBD1 (5 bases). The ends were cut back, 8 bases at V and 10 bases at J, with 15 bases in the middle. This CDR3 is 13 amino acids long. The V gene's germline CDR1 is LNHNV and CDR2 YYDKDF (reference sequence). The CDR3 bases are TGTGCCACCCAAGACAGATTGAACTCACCCCTCCACTTT. It yields the protein CATQDRLNSPLHF.

This chain uses TRBV30 with TRBJ1-5; maybe TRBD1 (5 bases). CDR1 and CDR2 from the germline V gene are GTSNPN and SVGIG (reference sequence). This CDR3 is 15 amino acids long. V lost 0 bases, J lost 6 bases, and 15 bases lay in between. The CDR3 region is CAWSVGRAGGQPQHF. Written as DNA, the CDR3 is TGTGCCTGGAGTGTAGGCAGGGCGGGAGGTCAGCCCCAGCATTTT.

The chain recombines TRBV9 with TRBJ2-7, with TRBD2 matching over 9 bases. The J segment lost 4 bases and the V segment lost 4 bases, leaving 9 bases of the junction unmatched. CDR1 and CDR2 from the germline V gene are SGDLS and YYNGEE. There are 15 residues in the CDR3. CDR3 DNA: TGTGCCAGCAGCATCAATAGCGGGAGTTCGTACGAGCAGTACTTC. It codes for CASSINSGSSYEQYF.

This sequence joins TRBV19 and TRBJ1-4, with D perhaps matching TRBD1 (5 bases). The V end lost 10 bases, the J end lost 7 bases, and 22 bases lay between the germline ends. This CDR3 has 15 residues. Germline CDR1 LNHDA, CDR2 SQIVND (reference sequence). DNA of the CDR3: TGTGCCACGACAACTAGGGGAGGGGCGGGTGAAAAACTGTTTTTT. It encodes CATTTRGGAGEKLFF.

This clone was seen just once. This chain uses TRBV12-3 or TRBV12-4 with TRBJ1-1; possibly TRBD1 for D (6 bases). There are 13 residues in the CDR3. V shed 3 bases and J shed 4 bases, with 9 bases lying between them. CDR3 in DNA: TGTGCCAGCAGTTTGGGAGGGGGCACTGAAGCTTTCTTT. Translating it yields CASSLGGGTEAFF.